The next 8 T cell receptor beta chains were all read from a single sample in a study of shared clonotypes between healthy human individuals. The repertoire was sequenced with immunoSEQ multiplex PCR; TCRdb's copy has only in-frame clones and lacks some. The sample yields about 2.3 million clones, around 90% seen once. Sequencing was done on a sample of naive CD4+ T cells from PBMCs. Regarding subset: CD45RA+ positively selected. These receptors were taken from a man in his late teens or twenties in good health. Some clones in this sample may be carry-over from other donors' samples.

This sequence joins TRBV11-2 and TRBJ2-1, with TRBD1 identical over 8 bases. J was trimmed by 4 bases and V by 4 bases; bases with no gene match: 12. There are 17 residues in the CDR3. CDR1 and CDR2 from the germline V gene are SGHAT and FQNNGV. This CDR3 is CASSSPGAGGNYNEQFF. CDR3 nucleotide sequence: TGTGCCAGCAGCTCACCTGGTGCAGGGGGCAATTACAATGAGCAGTTCTTC.

Concerning this clone: Other DNA sequences in this sample translate to the same CDR3. The rearrangement joins TRBV7-3 to TRBJ2-2; 11 nucleotides align to TRBD1. CDR3 length: 16 amino acids. Germline V gene sequence: CDR1 SGHTA, CDR2 FQGTGA. J was trimmed by 2 bases and V by 4 bases; bases with no gene match: 3. CDR3 region: CASSSRTGGNTGELFF. As DNA, the CDR3 is TGTGCCAGCAGCTCACGGACAGGGGGCAACACCGGGGAGCTGTTTTTT.

The chain has TRBV5-1 and TRBJ2-7, with D possibly being TRBD1 or TRBD2 (5 bases each). CDR1 and CDR2 from the germline V gene are SGHRS and YFSETQ. The CDR3 loop spans 13 amino acids. Trimming stripped 0 bases from V and 7 bases from J, with 11 bases between. The CDR3: CASSLDTEGEQYF. The CDR3 DNA follows: TGCGCCAGCAGCTTGGACACCGAGGGGGAGCAGTACTTC.

This chain connects TRBV29-1 to TRBJ2-1; TRBD2 agrees at 12 bases. Germline assignment: CDR1 SQVTM and CDR2 ANQGSEA. CDR3 length: 15 amino acids. The V gene end was trimmed by 2 bases and the J gene end by 11 bases; junction bases not matched to a gene: 10. CDR3 region: CSVESRGLAGFQQFF. Written as DNA, the CDR3 is TGCAGCGTTGAAAGTAGAGGACTAGCGGGATTTCAGCAGTTCTTC.

This clone appeared once. This chain joins TRBV28 and TRBJ2-7; D unresolved. With 2 bases removed from V and 1 base from J, the gap between germline ends came to 9 bases. The CDR3 runs 14 residues. CDR1 and CDR2 from the germline V gene are MDHEN and SYDVKM. The chain's CDR3 is CASSLIHLSYEQYF. In nucleotides, the CDR3 is TGTGCCAGCAGTTTAATACACTTATCCTACGAGCAGTACTTC.

The chain has TRBV6-6 and TRBJ2-7; D remains ambiguous. The CDR3 contains 12 residues. V lost 2 bases and J lost 4, with 6 bases in between. Germline V gives CDR1 MNHNY, CDR2 SVGAGI (reference sequence). The chain's CDR3 is CASSYPEYEQYF. Written as DNA, the CDR3 is TGTGCCAGCAGTTACCCCGAATACGAGCAGTACTTC.

This chain connects TRBV10-1 to TRBJ2-1; 7 bases are shared with TRBD2. Germline V CDR1 and CDR2: WNHNN, SYGVQD (reference sequence). This CDR3 contains 15 residues. With V trimmed by 0 bases and J by 7 bases, 6 bases remained unmatched. The CDR3 DNA is TGCGCCAGCAGTGAGTCACAGCGGGGCAGAAATGAGCAGTTCTTC. This codes for CASSESQRGRNEQFF.

The chain combines TRBV18 with TRBJ1-4; tentative D call: TRBD1 (5 bases). Trimming shortened V by 6 bases and J by 5 bases, and 16 bases separated the two germline ends. The CDR3 has 15 residues. From germline, CDR1 is KGHSH and CDR2 LQKENI. CDR3 amino acids: CASSRRSRENEKLFF. CDR3 bases: TGTGCCAGCTCCCGCCGAAGCAGGGAGAATGAAAAACTGTTTTTT.